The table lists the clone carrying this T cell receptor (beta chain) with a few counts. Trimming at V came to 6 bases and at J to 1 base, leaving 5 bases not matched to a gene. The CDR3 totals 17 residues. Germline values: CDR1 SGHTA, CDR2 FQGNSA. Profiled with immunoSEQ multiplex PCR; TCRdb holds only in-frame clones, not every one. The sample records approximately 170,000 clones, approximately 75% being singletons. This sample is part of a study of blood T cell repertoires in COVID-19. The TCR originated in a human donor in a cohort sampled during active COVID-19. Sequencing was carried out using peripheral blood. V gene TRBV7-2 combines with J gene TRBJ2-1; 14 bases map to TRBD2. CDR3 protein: CASRGGTSGSSYNEQFF. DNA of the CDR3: TGTGCCAGCAGGGGGGGGACTAGCGGGAGTTCCTACAATGAGCAGTTCTTC.